Below, 19 T cell receptor beta chains from the same sample are listed, as sequenced in a study of Graves' ophthalmopathy and Graves' hyperthyroidism. TCR beta CDR3 regions were amplified from RNA transcripts. First-round RT-PCR with HTBI primers preceded a second-round multiplex PCR. TCRdb passed the multiplex PCR reads through MiXCR, listing each CDR3 protein once. The sample shows over a million distinct CDR3 sequences, 35% to 40% of them seen only once. The specimen was peripheral blood or thyroid tissue (not recorded which). The receptors originated from an adult man with Graves' hyperthyroidism.

This clonotype was counted many times. The chain links TRBV11-2 to TRBJ1-1; no clear D. V was shortened by 5 bases and J by 5 bases, with 18 bases between the two germline ends. Germline values: CDR1 SGHAT, CDR2 FQNNGV. The CDR3 has 15 residues. The CDR3 here is CASSTLTVSGTEAFF. The DNA for the CDR3 is TGTGCCAGCAGCACCCTAACGGTTAGTGGGACTGAAGCTTTCTTT. The variable domain in full, with the rest retrieved from reference TRBV11-2 and TRBJ1-1, is EAGVAQSPRYKIIEKRQSVAFWCNPISGHATLYWYQQILGQGPKLLIQFQNNGVVDDSQLPKDRFSAERLKGVDSTLKIQPAKLEDSAVYLCASSTLTVSGTEAFFGQGTRLTVV.

This clonotype appeared many times. The chain links TRBV4-3 to TRBJ1-5; TRBD1 aligns across 8 bases. With V trimmed by 2 bases and J by 5 bases, 8 bases remained unmatched. The CDR3 is 16 residues long. The germline V gene encodes CDR1 LGHNA and CDR2 YSLEER. This CDR3 is CASSQSSGTGHQPQHF. CDR3 bases: TGCGCCAGCAGCCAATCCTCCGGGACAGGCCATCAGCCCCAGCATTTT.

V usage is TRBV12-3 or TRBV12-4 and J usage is TRBJ1-5; 7 bases fit TRBD1. CDR3 length equals 18 residues. The V segment lost 3 bases and the J segment 0 bases; nucleotides outside the gene matches: 11. CDR3 residues: CASSFGAWTGNSNQPQHF. The CDR3 nucleotides are TGTGCCAGCAGTTTTGGGGCCTGGACAGGAAATAGCAATCAGCCCCAGCATTTT.

The table lists this clonotype with a few counts. This chain connects TRBV6-5 to TRBJ2-7; 7 bases align to TRBD1. Germline V CDR1 and CDR2: MNHEY, SVGAGI. This CDR3 is built from 14 residues. The trim removed 7 bases at V and 1 base at J, leaving 7 bases unmatched. The CDR3: CASNRDRLSYEQYF. CDR3 DNA: TGTGCCAGCAACCGGGACAGACTATCCTACGAGCAGTACTTC.

The genes are TRBV24-1 and TRBJ2-5; tentative D call: TRBD2 (6 bases). Germline V lookup: CDR1 KGHDR, CDR2 SFDVKD. V dropped 4 bases and J dropped 5 bases, with 16 bases sitting between them. The CDR3 runs to 15 residues. The CDR3 sequence is CATSDAEGGGETQYF. CDR3 coding DNA: TGTGCCACCAGTGACGCCGAGGGTGGAGGGGAGACCCAGTACTTC.

This clonotype appeared many times. The chain carries TRBV25-1 and TRBJ2-7; a weak D match, TRBD1 (6 bases). Germline CDR1 is MGHDK and CDR2 is SYGVNS. Trimming removed 1 base from V and 7 bases from J, with 17 bases in between. The CDR3 runs 15 residues. CDR3 sequence: CASSESTGSHYEQYF. The CDR3 coding sequence is TGTGCCAGCAGTGAATCTACAGGGTCCCACTATGAGCAGTACTTC.

V gene TRBV24-1 combines with J gene TRBJ1-2; D is uncertain. The CDR3 runs to 14 residues. CDR1 and CDR2 from the germline V gene are KGHDR and SFDVKD. The V end was cut by 5 bases, the J end by 7 bases, with 16 bases between. CDR3 coding DNA: TGTGCCACCAGTGCTAGAGATACCGGGCTTGGCTACACCTTC. This translates into CATSARDTGLGYTF.

The gene calls are TRBV7-9 and TRBJ2-6; D unclear. V was pared by 4 bases and J by 4 bases, with 8 bases between. The germline gives CDR1 SEHNR, CDR2 FQNEAQ (reference sequence). The CDR3 length is 14 residues. CDR3 in amino acids: CASSSSGGANVLTF. CDR3 in DNA: TGTGCCAGCAGCTCCTCCGGCGGGGCCAACGTCCTGACTTTC.

There are a few counts of this clonotype. The genes are TRBV7-8 and TRBJ2-7; 8 bases are shared with TRBD2. The trim removed 2 bases at V and 2 bases at J, leaving 8 bases unmatched. Germline lookup yields CDR1 SGHVS and CDR2 FQNEAQ. The CDR3 spans 16 residues. This chain's CDR3 is CASSLLAGGPTYEQYF. CDR3 nucleotides: TGTGCCAGCAGCTTATTGGCGGGAGGTCCTACCTACGAGCAGTACTTC.

Notes on this clonotype: Since a much larger clone is just one base distant, this may be a read error. The rearrangement joins TRBV2 to TRBJ1-1, with 8 bases identical to TRBD1. The V segment lost 1 base and the J segment 4 bases; nucleotides outside the gene matches: 5. This CDR3 is 15 amino acids long. Germline V gives CDR1 SNHLY, CDR2 FYNNEI. CDR3 sequence reads: CASSEGDRRVTEAFF. DNA for the CDR3: TGTGCCAGCAGTGAAGGGGACAGGAGGGTCACTGAAGCTTTCTTT.

Concerning this clonotype: A much larger clone lies a single base off, so this may be a read error. The gene calls are TRBV19 and TRBJ1-1; D is perhaps TRBD1 (5 bases). Germline-derived CDR1 and CDR2 are LNHDA and SQIVND (reference sequence). CDR3 length: 14 amino acids. Between the trimmed V and J ends, which lost 9 bases and 4 bases, there was a span of 18 bases. DNA for the CDR3: TGTGCCAGCCGGGTCAGGGATGTCGGCACTGAAGCTTTCTTT. Translation gives CASRVRDVGTEAFF.

This chain uses TRBV12-3 or TRBV12-4 with TRBJ1-5; 11 bases line up with TRBD1. Trimming cost V 6 bases and J 7 bases; bases outside gene matches: 14. The CDR3 contains 17 residues. The CDR3 DNA reads TGTGCCAGCAGCCCCCGCGGACAGGGGGCGAGTCGACAGCCCCAGCATTTT. Amino acid sequence: CASSPRGQGASRQPQHF.

This clonotype was observed once. The chain is built from TRBV9 and TRBJ2-3; 7 nucleotides line up with TRBD1. Unmatched junction bases numbered 3, after V lost 3 bases and J lost 2 bases. The CDR3 has 14 amino acids. Germline V gives CDR1 SGDLS, CDR2 YYNGEE. The CDR3 spells CASSAGGVTDTQYF. The CDR3 coding sequence is TGTGCCAGCAGCGCAGGGGGAGTCACAGATACGCAGTATTTT.

This clonotype was seen ten or more times. The chain recombines TRBV9 with TRBJ1-1; D uncertain. Trimming left V 1 base short and J 4 bases short, with 11 bases between. The germline CDR1 and CDR2 sequences are SGDLS and YYNGEE. The CDR3 totals 14 residues. The CDR3 here is CASSVSHGSTEAFF. Here the CDR3 DNA reads TGTGCCAGCAGCGTATCCCATGGATCCACTGAAGCTTTCTTT. Supplemented by reference TRBV9 and TRBJ1-1, the full variable domain reads DSGVTQTPKHLITATGQRVTLRCSPRSGDLSVYWYQQSLDQGLQFLIQYYNGEERAKGNILERFSAQQFPDLHSELNLSSLELGDSALYFCASSVSHGSTEAFFGQGTRLTVV.

This clonotype appeared once. This sequence joins TRBV6-5 and TRBJ1-4; D is ambiguous. CDR1 is MNHEY and CDR2 is SVGAGI in the germline V gene. V was cut by 2 bases and J by 10 bases, with 11 bases left in between. The CDR3 has 13 residues. The DNA of the CDR3 is TGTGCCAGCAGTTACGCTACTTGGGGAAAACTGTTTTTT. Translation: CASSYATWGKLFF.

This clonotype has a count of ten or more. The chain employs TRBV7-2 and TRBJ1-5; D gene ambiguous. This CDR3 has 12 residues. CDR1 is SGHTA and CDR2 is FQGNSA in the germline V gene. V was pared by 10 bases and J by 4 bases, with 11 bases between. CDR3 region: CATGRFNQPQHF. The CDR3 DNA is TGTGCCACCGGACGGTTTAATCAGCCCCAGCATTTT.

A few counts support this clonotype. V and J are TRBV7-8 and TRBJ2-7; D unresolved. The CDR3 sequence is 14 residues long. Germline V gene lookup returns CDR1 SGHVS and CDR2 FQNEAQ. V dropped 0 bases and J dropped 10 bases, with 16 bases sitting between them. CDR3 sequence reads: CASSLAGKSAFQYF. As DNA, the CDR3 is TGTGCCAGCAGCTTAGCGGGAAAGAGCGCTTTCCAGTACTTC.

This chain uses TRBV9 with TRBJ1-4; 7 bases match TRBD1. CDR1 is SGDLS and CDR2 is YYNGEE in the germline V gene. Trimming cost V 4 bases and J 3 bases; bases outside gene matches: 6. This CDR3 spans 15 amino acids. CDR3 residues: CASSLDRDPNEKLFF. In DNA form, the CDR3 reads TGTGCCAGCAGCCTAGACAGGGATCCTAATGAAAAACTGTTTTTT.

V and J are TRBV27 and TRBJ1-6; 7 bases are shared with TRBD1. Germline V gene lookup returns CDR1 MNHEY and CDR2 SMNVEV (reference sequence). The CDR3 covers 13 residues. Germline trimming cut 7 bases from V and 8 bases from J; bases unmatched to any gene: 5. The CDR3 DNA is TGTGCCAGCAAACGACAGGGAGATTCACCCCTCCACTTT. Translated: CASKRQGDSPLHF.